This TCR beta chain emerged from a study of blood T cell repertoires in COVID-19. The wider study: Sites across the United States, Italy and Spain contributed samples from acute and convalescent COVID-19. T cells, B-cell-depleted T cells, or PBMCs supplied cDNA or gDNA.

Germline CDR1 GTSNPN, CDR2 SVGIG (reference sequence). This CDR3 has 13 residues. With 1 base removed from V and 3 bases from J, the gap between germline ends came to 10 bases. Authors' methods: Estimation of nucleated cell counts relied on the amplification of reference gene primers. The data were produced by immunoSEQ multiplex PCR, yet TCRdb's version contains in-frame clones alone and is incomplete. V, J and clone size are those of that table, while D and trimming were read from the DNA. The sample holds tens of thousands of clones, around 92% seen once. Material for sequencing was peripheral blood. This TCR was sampled from a woman between 50 and 59 years old in a cohort sampled during active COVID-19. The chain links TRBV30 to TRBJ2-7; the D gene is possibly TRBD2 (7 bases). This CDR3 is CAWSGGGGYEQYF. In nucleotides, the CDR3 is TGTGCCTGGAGTGGGGGAGGGGGCTACGAGCAGTACTTC.